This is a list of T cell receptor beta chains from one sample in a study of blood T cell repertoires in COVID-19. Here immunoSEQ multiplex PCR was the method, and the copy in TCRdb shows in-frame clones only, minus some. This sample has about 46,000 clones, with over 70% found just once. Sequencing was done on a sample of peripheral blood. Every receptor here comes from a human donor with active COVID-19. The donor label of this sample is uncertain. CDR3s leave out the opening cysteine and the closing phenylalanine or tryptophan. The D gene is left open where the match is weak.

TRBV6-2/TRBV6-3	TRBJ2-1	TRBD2	ASSPPRVAGVINEQF
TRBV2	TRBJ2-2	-	ASEEGVINTGELF
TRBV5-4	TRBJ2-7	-	ASRKEEGLDEQY
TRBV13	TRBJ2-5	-	ASSLGLGETQY
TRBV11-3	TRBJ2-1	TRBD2	ASSFAGEGYEQF
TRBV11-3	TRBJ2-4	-	ASRPREQLAKNIQY
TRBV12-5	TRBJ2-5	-	ASAPRRGQETQY
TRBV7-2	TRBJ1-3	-	AVTARGTYSGNTIY
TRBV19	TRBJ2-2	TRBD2	ASSSGREITGELF
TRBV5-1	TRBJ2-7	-	ASKGEYEQY
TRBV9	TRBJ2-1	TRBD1	ASSVFVGDRGYNEQF
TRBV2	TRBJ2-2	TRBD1	AGHDRGGELF
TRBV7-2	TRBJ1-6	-	ASSSVPESPLH